These 26 T cell receptor beta chains were all obtained from the same sample, sequenced in a study of blood T cell repertoires in COVID-19. Sequencing used immunoSEQ multiplex PCR; TCRdb keeps in-frame clones, though not all of them. The sample carries approximately 94,000 clones, approximately 93% recorded once. Sequencing was done on a sample of peripheral blood. The receptors come from a man aged 50 to 60 with active COVID-19.

Points on this clone: Other DNA sequences in this sample translate to the same CDR3. The genes are TRBV30 and TRBJ2-3; 8 nucleotides line up with TRBD2. V shed 0 bases, J shed 2 bases, and the junction held 4 bases outside the gene matches. The CDR3 length is 15 residues. Germline V CDR1 and CDR2: GTSNPN, SVGIG (reference sequence). CDR3 nucleotides: TGTGCCTGGAGTGTAATAGCGGGGCCCACAGATACGCAGTATTTT. This codes for CAWSVIAGPTDTQYF.

The V and J genes are TRBV21-1 and TRBJ2-2; the table's TRBD1 call for D was not verified on the DNA. TRBV21-1 is flagged as a pseudogene. This CDR3 is built from 16 residues. CDR3 loop: CASSKGGQGTTGELFF. The CDR3 DNA is TGTGCCAGCAGCAAAGGGGGACAGGGTACCACCGGGGAGCTGTTTTTT.

The chain uses TRBV19 and TRBJ2-2; tentative D call: TRBD2 (5 bases). The V gene lost 3 bases and the J gene lost 6 bases, with 11 bases spanning the gap. This CDR3 region has 14 residues. CDR1 and CDR2 from the germline V gene are LNHDA and SQIVND (reference sequence). The CDR3 DNA sequence: TGTGCCAGTAGTATCGGGGTTACAGCCGGGGAGCTGTTTTTT. Translation gives CASSIGVTAGELFF.

The chain is built from TRBV7-6 and TRBJ1-4; unclear D gene. CDR3 length: 15 residues. Germline CDR1 SGHVS, CDR2 FNYEAQ. V lost 5 bases to trimming and J lost 7 bases, with 17 bases between them. DNA of the CDR3: TGTGCCAGCAGCCTGGGCCCCGTTTCCGGTGAAAAACTGTTTTTT. Encoded protein: CASSLGPVSGEKLFF.

The CDR3: CASSSRRTGHYEQYF. The CDR3 DNA is TGTGCCAGCAGTTCCCGGCGGACAGGACATTACGAGCAGTACTTC. V usage is TRBV6-6 and J usage is TRBJ2-7, with TRBD1 matching 7 bases. V shed 4 bases, J shed 4 bases, and the junction held 10 bases outside the gene matches. CDR1 and CDR2 from the germline V gene are MNHNY and SVGAGI (reference sequence). The CDR3 has 15 amino acids.

V is TRBV18 and J is TRBJ1-6; TRBD1 agrees at 9 bases. This CDR3 comprises 15 residues. J gave up 9 bases and V 1 base, and 4 bases lay outside the gene matches. The germline CDR1 and CDR2 sequences are KGHSH and LQKENI. The CDR3 bases are TGTGCCAGCTCACCACAACAGGGGGCAGGTTCACCCCTCCACTTT. Protein: CASSPQQGAGSPLHF.

Written as DNA, the CDR3 is TGTGCCAGCAGCTGGGGTGGGACAGCTTACGAGCAGTACGTC. It yields the protein CASSWGGTAYEQYV. This sequence joins TRBV7-8 and TRBJ2-7; 7 positions match TRBD1. CDR3 length: 14 residues. V shed 4 bases, J shed 4 bases, and the junction held 7 bases outside the gene matches. CDR1 and CDR2 from the germline V gene are SGHVS and FQNEAQ.

This sequence joins TRBV5-5 and TRBJ2-3, with TRBD2 as a possible D gene (7 bases). CDR1 and CDR2 from the germline V gene are SGHKS and YYEKEE (reference sequence). The CDR3 has 14 amino acids. Trimming took off 1 base at V and 6 bases at J, with 12 bases between the two ends. CDR3 residues: CASSLNREGDTQYF. The CDR3 DNA sequence: TGTGCCAGCAGCTTGAACAGGGAGGGGGATACGCAGTATTTT.

The chain uses TRBV7-9 and TRBJ2-7; 10 bases are a match to TRBD1. Germline loops: CDR1 SEHNR, CDR2 FQNEAQ (reference sequence). The CDR3 sequence is 16 residues long. V lost 6 bases to trimming and J lost 1 base; unmatched junction nucleotides: 9. In DNA, the CDR3 is TGTGCCAGCAGTCGATACCGGGACAGGGGTTCCTACGAGCAGTACTTC. Protein product: CASSRYRDRGSYEQYF.

The CDR3 coding sequence is TGTGCCAGCAGCCGACAGGACACTGAAGCTTTCTTT. Protein product: CASSRQDTEAFF. The gene calls are TRBV9 and TRBJ1-1; TRBD1 is a possible D gene (6 bases). The CDR3 sequence is 12 residues long. Trimming removed 4 bases from V and 3 bases from J, with 7 bases in between. CDR1 and CDR2 (germline): SGDLS, YYNGEE.

The chain links TRBV5-1 to TRBJ2-1; TRBD2 aligns across 12 bases. Germline values: CDR1 SGHRS, CDR2 YFSETQ. V gave up 2 bases and J gave up 9 bases; unmatched junction bases: 6. This CDR3 region has 15 residues. The CDR3 sequence: CASSFTSGRRGEQFF. CDR3 DNA: TGCGCCAGCAGCTTTACTAGCGGGAGGCGGGGTGAGCAGTTCTTC.

This chain uses TRBV30 with TRBJ2-3; D not resolved. Trimming stripped 3 bases from V and 6 bases from J, with 16 bases between. Looked up from germline, CDR1 is GTSNPN and CDR2 is SVGIG (reference sequence). The CDR3 runs 14 residues. The DNA for the CDR3 is TGTGCCTGGAGACCCGTGCTAGTTCTTGATACGCAGTATTTT. It is translated as CAWRPVLVLDTQYF. The variable domain in full, completed from reference TRBV30 and TRBJ2-3, reads SQTIHQWPATLVQPVGSPLSLECTVEGTSNPNLYWYRQAAGRGLQLLFYSVGIGQISSEVPQNLSASRPQDRQFILSSKKLLLSDSGFYLCAWRPVLVLDTQYFGPGTRLTVL.

This chain joins TRBV18 and TRBJ2-3; D is ambiguous. Trimming removed 0 bases at V and 4 bases at J, with 8 bases between. Germline values: CDR1 KGHSH, CDR2 LQKENI. This CDR3 comprises 14 residues. In DNA form, the CDR3 reads TGTGCCAGCTCACCACCCACGGGTCCAGATACGCAGTATTTT. It translates to CASSPPTGPDTQYF.

The chain uses TRBV15 and TRBJ1-1, with 12 bases matching TRBD1. Germline trimming cut 6 bases from V and 3 bases from J; bases unmatched to any gene: 5. The CDR3 sequence is 15 residues long. The germline CDR1 and CDR2 sequences are LNHNV and YYDKDF (reference sequence). CDR3 sequence reads: CATSPGTGGYTEAFF. As DNA, the CDR3 is TGTGCCACCAGTCCCGGGACAGGGGGCTACACTGAAGCTTTCTTT. Using reference TRBV15 and TRBJ1-1 for the parts outside the CDR3, the full variable domain is DAMVIQNPRYQVTQFGKPVTLSCSQTLNHNVMYWYQQKSSQAPKLLFHYYDKDFNNEADTPDNFQSRRPNTSFCFLDIRSPGLGDTAMYLCATSPGTGGYTEAFFGQGTRLTVV.

The chain is built from TRBV5-4 and TRBJ2-5; maybe TRBD1 (5 bases). Germline values: CDR1 SGHNT, CDR2 YYREEE (reference sequence). The CDR3 loop spans 13 amino acids. Between the trimmed V and J ends, which lost 4 bases and 5 bases, there was a span of 12 bases. The DNA for the CDR3 is TGTGCCAGCAGCCGGGCATCAGGGGAGACCCAGTACTTC. It yields the protein CASSRASGETQYF.

The chain joins TRBV19 to TRBJ2-5, with 11 positions matching TRBD2. V shed 7 bases and J 3 bases; nucleotides not matched to a gene: 4. Germline assignment: CDR1 LNHDA and CDR2 SQIVND (reference sequence). This CDR3 has 14 residues. CDR3: CASKVLAGEETQYF. DNA for the CDR3: TGTGCCAGTAAGGTACTAGCGGGAGAAGAGACCCAGTACTTC. Drawing the rest from reference TRBV19 and TRBJ2-5, the complete variable domain is DGGITQSPKYLFRKEGQNVTLSCEQNLNHDAMYWYRQDPGQGLRLIYYSQIVNDFQKGDIAEGYSVSREKKESFPLTVTSAQKNPTAFYLCASKVLAGEETQYFGPGTRLLVL.

Written as DNA, the CDR3 is TGCGCCAGCAGCTTGGCGTTGGCAGCGGACACAGATACGCAGTATTTT. It encodes CASSLALAADTDTQYF. The genes are TRBV5-1 and TRBJ2-3; the D gene is possibly TRBD2 (5 bases). Trimming stripped 0 bases from V and 2 bases from J, with 13 bases between. From germline, CDR1 is SGHRS and CDR2 YFSETQ. The CDR3 extends over 16 amino acids. The full variable domain, with the rest looked up from reference TRBV5-1 and TRBJ2-3, is KAGVTQTPRYLIKTRGQQVTLSCSPISGHRSVSWYQQTPGQGLQFLFEYFSETQRNKGNFPGRFSGRQFSNSRSEMNVSTLELGDSALYLCASSLALAADTDTQYFGPGTRLTVL.

The chain carries TRBV5-1 and TRBJ2-3; 15 bases are a match to TRBD2. The CDR3 spans 19 residues. With 4 bases clipped from V and 3 bases from J, the junction kept 12 bases outside the gene matches. In germline, CDR1 is SGHRS, CDR2 YFSETQ. The CDR3 DNA sequence: TGCGCCAGCAGCCTTGGACTAGCGGGAGGGCCCTCAGGAACAGATACGCAGTATTTT. Its translation: CASSLGLAGGPSGTDTQYF.

The rearrangement uses TRBV6-5 and TRBJ2-5, with 7 bases lining up with TRBD1. The CDR3 length is 16 residues. From germline, CDR1 is MNHEY and CDR2 SVGAGI. V dropped 0 bases and J dropped 7; count of bases not matched to a gene: 11. For the CDR3, the DNA is TGTGCCAGCAGTTACTCGATTACGGCCCCAGGGGGGACCCAGTACTTC. The encoded protein is CASSYSITAPGGTQYF.

The CDR3 spells CASTRTGGGETQYF. The CDR3 bases are TGTGCCAGCACTAGGACAGGGGGCGGAGAGACCCAGTACTTC. V and J are TRBV18 and TRBJ2-5, with TRBD1 matching 11 bases. Germline CDR1 KGHSH, CDR2 LQKENI. The CDR3 is 14 residues long. V dropped 8 bases and J dropped 4; count of bases not matched to a gene: 6. Looking up the rest from reference TRBV18 and TRBJ2-5 gives the full variable domain: NAGVMQNPRHLVRRRGQEARLRCSPMKGHSHVYWYRQLPEEGLKFMVYLQKENIIDESGMPKERFSAEFPKEGPSILRIQQVVRGDSAAYFCASTRTGGGETQYFGPGTRLLVL.

The chain joins TRBV6-6 to TRBJ2-7; no firm D call. CDR3 length: 16 amino acids. Germline V gene lookup returns CDR1 MNHNY and CDR2 SVGAGI (reference sequence). V shed 2 bases and J shed 0 bases, with 14 bases lying between them. The CDR3 here is CASSYPGVRPSYEQYF. CDR3 in DNA: TGTGCCAGCAGTTACCCCGGAGTCCGCCCCTCCTACGAGCAGTACTTC.

The genes are TRBV19 and TRBJ2-7, with 7 positions matching TRBD1. CDR1 is LNHDA and CDR2 is SQIVND in the germline V gene (reference sequence). There are 14 residues in the CDR3. The V gene end was trimmed by 4 bases and the J gene end by 3 bases; junction bases not matched to a gene: 6. In nucleotides, the CDR3 is TGTGCCAGTAGTAAGGGGGCGAAGAGCTACGAGCAGTACTTC. This codes for CASSKGAKSYEQYF. Filled out from reference TRBV19 and TRBJ2-7, the complete variable domain reads DGGITQSPKYLFRKEGQNVTLSCEQNLNHDAMYWYRQDPGQGLRLIYYSQIVNDFQKGDIAEGYSVSREKKESFPLTVTSAQKNPTAFYLCASSKGAKSYEQYFGPGTRLTVT.

The chain recombines TRBV2 with TRBJ1-3; D may be TRBD1 (5 bases). CDR1 is SNHLY and CDR2 is FYNNEI in the germline V gene. V lost 6 bases and J lost 0, with 15 bases in between. There are 16 residues in the CDR3. This chain's CDR3 is CASRTRPGHSGNTIYF. DNA of the CDR3: TGTGCCAGCAGGACGAGACCAGGGCACTCTGGAAACACCATATATTTT.

The chain employs TRBV5-1 and TRBJ2-2; D is perhaps TRBD1 (6 bases). The CDR3 sequence is 17 residues long. Germline CDR1 SGHRS, CDR2 YFSETQ. V was shortened by 3 bases and J by 4 bases, with 19 bases between the two germline ends. CDR3 nucleotide sequence: TGCGCCAGCAGCTACGACGCTACAGGGTCTGGCACCGGGGAGCTGTTTTTT. This translates into CASSYDATGSGTGELFF.

The chain combines TRBV18 with TRBJ2-2; the match to TRBD1 covers 7 bases. Trimming cost V 2 bases and J 0 bases; bases outside gene matches: 6. The CDR3 extends over 17 amino acids. Germline loops: CDR1 KGHSH, CDR2 LQKENI. The CDR3 sequence: CASSPTGVLTNTGELFF. In DNA form, the CDR3 reads TGTGCCAGCTCACCAACAGGGGTCCTTACGAACACCGGGGAGCTGTTTTTT.

V and J are TRBV18 and TRBJ2-1; TRBD2 matches at 12 bases. CDR1 and CDR2 (germline): KGHSH, LQKENI. V lost 5 bases, J lost 7 bases, and 6 bases stayed unmatched. The CDR3 is 15 amino acids. The chain's CDR3 is CASSRLAGEVNEQFF. The CDR3 bases are TGTGCCAGCTCAAGACTAGCGGGAGAGGTGAATGAGCAGTTCTTC.